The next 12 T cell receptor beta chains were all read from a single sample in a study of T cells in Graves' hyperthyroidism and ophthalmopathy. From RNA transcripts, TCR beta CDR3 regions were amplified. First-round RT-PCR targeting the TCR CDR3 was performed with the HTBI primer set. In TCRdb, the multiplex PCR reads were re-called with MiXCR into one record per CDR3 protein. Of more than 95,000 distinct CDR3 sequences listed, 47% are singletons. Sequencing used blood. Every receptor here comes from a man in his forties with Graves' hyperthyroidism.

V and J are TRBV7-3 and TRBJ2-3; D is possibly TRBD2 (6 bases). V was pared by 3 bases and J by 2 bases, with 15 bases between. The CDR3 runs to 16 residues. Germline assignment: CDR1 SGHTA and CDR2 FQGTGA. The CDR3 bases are TGTGCCAGCAGCTTTTCTGGGGGAGGATTCACAGATACGCAGTATTTT. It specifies CASSFSGGGFTDTQYF.

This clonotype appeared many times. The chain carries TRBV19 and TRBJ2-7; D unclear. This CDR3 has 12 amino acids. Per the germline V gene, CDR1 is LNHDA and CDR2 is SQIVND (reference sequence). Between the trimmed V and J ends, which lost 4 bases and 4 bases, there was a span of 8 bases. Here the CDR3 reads CASSTPPYEQYF. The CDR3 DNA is TGTGCCAGTAGTACGCCTCCGTACGAGCAGTACTTC.

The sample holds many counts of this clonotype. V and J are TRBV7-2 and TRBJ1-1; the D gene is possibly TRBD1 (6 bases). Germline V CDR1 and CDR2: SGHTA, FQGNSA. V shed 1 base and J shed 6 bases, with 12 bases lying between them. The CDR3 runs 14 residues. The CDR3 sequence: CASSLDGGSAEAFF. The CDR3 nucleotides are TGTGCCAGCAGCTTAGATGGGGGCAGCGCTGAAGCTTTCTTT.

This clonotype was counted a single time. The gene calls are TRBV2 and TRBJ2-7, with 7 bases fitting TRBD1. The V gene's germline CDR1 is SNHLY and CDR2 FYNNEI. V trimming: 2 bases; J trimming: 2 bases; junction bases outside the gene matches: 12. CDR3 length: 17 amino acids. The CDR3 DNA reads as TGTGCCAGCAGTGAATCGACAGGGACCATCAACGCCTACGAGCAGTACTTC. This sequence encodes CASSESTGTINAYEQYF.

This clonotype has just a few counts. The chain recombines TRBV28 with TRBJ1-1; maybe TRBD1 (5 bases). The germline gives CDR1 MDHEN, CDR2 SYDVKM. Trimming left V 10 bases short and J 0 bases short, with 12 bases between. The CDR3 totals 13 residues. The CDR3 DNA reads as TGTGCCACCAGAAAGGGGTTGAACACTGAAGCTTTCTTT. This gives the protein CATRKGLNTEAFF.

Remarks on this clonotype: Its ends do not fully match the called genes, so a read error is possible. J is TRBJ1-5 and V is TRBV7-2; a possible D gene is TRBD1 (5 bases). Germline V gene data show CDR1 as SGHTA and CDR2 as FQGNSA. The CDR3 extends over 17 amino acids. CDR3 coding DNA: TGTGCCAGCAGTTTCCAGACAGCCCTATATAGCAGTCAGCCCCAGCATTTT. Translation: CASSFQTALYSSQPQHF.

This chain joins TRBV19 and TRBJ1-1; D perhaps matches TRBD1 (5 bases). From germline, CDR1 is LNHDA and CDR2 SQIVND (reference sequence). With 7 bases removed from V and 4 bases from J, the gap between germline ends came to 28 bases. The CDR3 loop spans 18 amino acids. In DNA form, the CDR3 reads TGTGCCAGTACCCGGGAGGGCCAAGGAAGGACAATGAGCACTGAAGCTTTCTTT. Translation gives CASTREGQGRTMSTEAFF.

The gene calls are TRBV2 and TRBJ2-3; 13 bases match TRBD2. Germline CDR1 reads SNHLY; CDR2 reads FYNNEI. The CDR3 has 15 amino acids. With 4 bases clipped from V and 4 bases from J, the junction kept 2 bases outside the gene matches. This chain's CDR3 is CASSVGLAGPDTQYF. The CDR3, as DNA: TGTGCCAGCAGTGTGGGACTAGCGGGACCAGATACGCAGTATTTT.

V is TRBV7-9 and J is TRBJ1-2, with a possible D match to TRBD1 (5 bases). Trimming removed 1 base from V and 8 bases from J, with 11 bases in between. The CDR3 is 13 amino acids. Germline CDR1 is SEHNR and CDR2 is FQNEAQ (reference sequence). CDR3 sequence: CASSLGMAGGYTF. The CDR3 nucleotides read TGTGCCAGCAGCTTAGGGATGGCAGGGGGCTACACCTTC.

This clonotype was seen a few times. This chain's CDR3 is CAWSGGGYEQYF. DNA for the CDR3: TGTGCCTGGTCCGGGGGCGGCTACGAGCAGTACTTC. The chain employs TRBV30 and TRBJ2-7; the D call may be TRBD1 or TRBD2 (6 bases each). The CDR3 has 12 amino acids. The germline V gene has CDR1 GTSNPN and CDR2 SVGIG (reference sequence). Trimming pared 5 bases from V and 3 bases from J, leaving 11 bases between.

This CDR3 is CATSDLTGSNTGELFF. In DNA, the CDR3 is TGTGCCACCAGTGACCTTACGGGATCTAACACCGGGGAGCTGTTTTTT. The chain combines TRBV24-1 with TRBJ2-2; possible D gene TRBD2, 5 bases. The germline V gene has CDR1 KGHDR and CDR2 SFDVKD. CDR3 size: 16 residues. V lost 4 bases and J 2 bases, leaving 13 bases between the germline ends.

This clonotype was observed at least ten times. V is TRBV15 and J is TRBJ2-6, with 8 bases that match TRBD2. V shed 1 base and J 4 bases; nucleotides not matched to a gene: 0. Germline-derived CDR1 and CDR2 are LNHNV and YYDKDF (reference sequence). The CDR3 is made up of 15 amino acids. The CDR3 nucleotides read TGTGCCACCAGCAGAGGGACTAGCGGGGCCAACGTCCTGACTTTC. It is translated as CATSRGTSGANVLTF. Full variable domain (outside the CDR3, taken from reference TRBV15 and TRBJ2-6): DAMVIQNPRYQVTQFGKPVTLSCSQTLNHNVMYWYQQKSSQAPKLLFHYYDKDFNNEADTPDNFQSRRPNTSFCFLDIRSPGLGDTAMYLCATSRGTSGANVLTFGAGSRLTVL.